The 32 T cell receptor beta chains in this list originate from one sample, sequenced in a study of early T cells in non-severe SARS-CoV-2 infection. Each CDR3 protein gets one entry after TCRdb re-called the 5' RACE reads with MiXCR. The repertoire has some 77,000 distinct CDR3 sequences, around 12% of them found once; the top ten carry roughly a sixth. Sequencing was performed on whole blood, taken at baseline. All receptors come from an adult who was a healthcare worker with PCR-confirmed SARS-CoV-2 infection or an uninfected control (not recorded which). The donor label of this sample is uncertain.

The rearrangement links TRBV7-8 to TRBJ2-7; 9 bases match TRBD2. The CDR3 contains 15 residues. J lost 5 bases, V lost 8 bases, and 13 bases had no gene match. From germline, CDR1 is SGHVS and CDR2 FQNEAQ. The CDR3 loop reads CASPPGASGVHEQYF. CDR3 DNA: TGTGCCAGCCCACCGGGCGCTAGCGGGGTCCACGAGCAGTACTTC.

In this sample, this clonotype turned up a few times. The rearrangement links TRBV5-1 to TRBJ2-1, with TRBD2 identical over 12 bases. The J segment lost 0 bases and the V segment lost 7 bases, leaving 8 bases of the junction unmatched. This CDR3 spans 17 amino acids. Per the germline V gene, CDR1 is SGHRS and CDR2 is YFSETQ. CDR3 residues: CASYGTSGRSSYNEQFF. CDR3 DNA: TGCGCCAGCTACGGGACTAGCGGGCGGAGCTCCTACAATGAGCAGTTCTTC.

The chain employs TRBV18 and TRBJ1-2; the D gene is possibly TRBD1 (5 bases). CDR1 and CDR2 (germline): KGHSH, LQKENI. V lost 6 bases and J 0 bases, leaving 17 bases between the germline ends. This CDR3 spans 16 amino acids. CDR3 DNA sequence: TGTGCCAGCTCCCAAGCCGGGACCCATCCTAACTATGGCTACACCTTC. Translation gives CASSQAGTHPNYGYTF.

The chain has TRBV7-3 and TRBJ2-2; D gene ambiguous. Trimming removed 4 bases from V and 1 base from J, with 16 bases in between. This CDR3 comprises 17 residues. Germline V gene sequence: CDR1 SGHTA, CDR2 FQGTGA. The CDR3 nucleotides read TGTGCCAGCAGCTGGCTAATTGGTGGGGAGAACACCGGGGAGCTGTTTTTT. Encoded protein: CASSWLIGGENTGELFF.

This clonotype was detected only a few times. This chain connects TRBV2 to TRBJ2-1; 13 bases match TRBD2. V shed 1 base, J shed 6 bases, and the junction held 6 bases outside the gene matches. The germline V gene encodes CDR1 SNHLY and CDR2 FYNNEI. The CDR3 consists of 17 residues. CDR3 nucleotides: TGTGCCAGCAGTGAAGAAGTCGGACTAGCGGGGGCCAATGAGCAGTTCTTC. Its protein is CASSEEVGLAGANEQFF. Full variable domain (outside the CDR3, taken from reference TRBV2 and TRBJ2-1): EPEVTQTPSHQVTQMGQEVILRCVPISNHLYFYWYRQILGQKVEFLVSFYNNEISEKSEIFDDQFSVERPDGSNFTLKIRSTKLEDSAMYFCASSEEVGLAGANEQFFGPGTRLTVL.

This clonotype has just a few counts. This chain connects TRBV20-1 to TRBJ2-1, with TRBD2 matching 12 bases. In germline, CDR1 is DFQATT, CDR2 SNEGSKA (reference sequence). Trimming took 5 bases from V and 4 from J; bases not matched to a gene: 3. The CDR3 runs 14 residues. The DNA of the CDR3 is TGCAGTGCTTACGGGACTAGCGGGTACAATGAGCAGTTCTTC. Translated, it gives CSAYGTSGYNEQFF.

This clonotype has at least ten counts. The chain carries TRBV10-2 and TRBJ2-3; D not certain. Between the trimmed V and J ends, which lost 3 bases and 4 bases, there was a span of 8 bases. This CDR3 spans 13 amino acids. Germline lookup yields CDR1 WSHSY and CDR2 SAAADI. CDR3 coding DNA: TGCGCCAGCAGTGATTGGGGTTCAGATACGCAGTATTTT. It yields the protein CASSDWGSDTQYF.

This chain joins TRBV7-9 and TRBJ2-7; 12 bases are a match to TRBD1. The germline CDR1 and CDR2 sequences are SEHNR and FQNEAQ (reference sequence). V was pared by 5 bases and J by 3 bases, with 8 bases of the junction left unmatched. This CDR3 is 16 amino acids long. Written as DNA, the CDR3 is TGTGCCAGCAGCAGTCCCGGGACAGGGGGCATCTACGAGCAGTACTTC. Translated, it gives CASSSPGTGGIYEQYF. Filled out from reference TRBV7-9 and TRBJ2-7, the complete variable domain reads DTGVSQNPRHKITKRGQNVTFRCDPISEHNRLYWYRQTLGQGPEFLTYFQNEAQLEKSRLLSDRFSAERPKGSFSTLEIQRTEQGDSAMYLCASSSPGTGGIYEQYFGPGTRLTVT.

V gene TRBV12-3 or TRBV12-4 combines with J gene TRBJ1-1; D gene ambiguous. The V and J ends lost 5 bases and 1 base respectively, with 20 bases between them. The CDR3 is made up of 17 amino acids. The CDR3 region has the DNA TGTGCCAGCAGTCAAGTACTCCTCCGGGATGCGAACACTGAAGCTTTCTTT. Its protein is CASSQVLLRDANTEAFF.

This clonotype was recorded at least ten times. This CDR3 is CASSLDWSGGALKTQYF. The CDR3 region has the DNA TGTGCCAGCAGCTTAGATTGGAGCGGGGGGGCTTTGAAGACCCAGTACTTC. The V gene is TRBV11-2, the J gene TRBJ2-5; TRBD2 agrees at 10 bases. With 0 bases clipped from V and 6 bases from J, the junction kept 10 bases outside the gene matches. This CDR3 is 17 amino acids long. From germline, CDR1 is SGHAT and CDR2 FQNNGV.

This clonotype came up many times. The gene calls are TRBV6-1 and TRBJ1-2, with 10 bases aligning to TRBD1. Per germline, CDR1 MNHNS and CDR2 SASEGT. J was trimmed by 8 bases and V by 4 bases; bases with no gene match: 4. CDR3 length: 13 amino acids. CDR3 residues: CASSADRGRGYTF. The CDR3 nucleotides read TGTGCCAGCAGTGCGGACAGGGGGAGAGGCTACACCTTC.

This clonotype was detected ten times or more. The chain has TRBV19 and TRBJ1-2; TRBD1 might be the D (5 bases). V was clipped by 8 bases and J by 8 bases, with 18 bases between them. This CDR3 has 13 amino acids. Germline V gives CDR1 LNHDA, CDR2 SQIVND (reference sequence). The CDR3 DNA reads TGTGCCAGTTCGTTTCCTCCGGGGGGAGGCTACACCTTC. It codes for CASSFPPGGGYTF.

The chain uses TRBV5-6 and TRBJ1-2; D perhaps matches TRBD1 (5 bases). The germline V gene has CDR1 SGHDT and CDR2 YYEEEE. This CDR3 has 13 amino acids. V shed 2 bases and J shed 7 bases, with 12 bases lying between them. CDR3 loop: CASSFGGPGGYTF. The CDR3 DNA reads as TGTGCCAGCAGCTTTGGGGGACCGGGTGGCTACACCTTC.

This chain joins TRBV6-6 and TRBJ1-1, with D possibly matching TRBD1 (6 bases). This CDR3 is built from 14 residues. The ends were cut back, 0 bases at V and 6 bases at J, with 11 bases in the middle. The germline V gene has CDR1 MNHNY and CDR2 SVGAGI (reference sequence). The CDR3 loop is CASSYSGGAPEAFF. The CDR3 DNA is TGTGCCAGCAGTTACTCCGGGGGGGCCCCTGAAGCTTTCTTT.

This clonotype was counted only a few times. The V and J genes are TRBV19 and TRBJ2-1; weak D call: TRBD2 (6 bases). Germline V lookup: CDR1 LNHDA, CDR2 SQIVND (reference sequence). The CDR3 loop spans 15 amino acids. The ends were cut back, 3 bases at V and 0 bases at J, with 9 bases in the middle. The CDR3 is CASSMGGNSYNEQFF. The CDR3 DNA reads TGTGCCAGTAGTATGGGCGGGAACTCCTACAATGAGCAGTTCTTC.

This clonotype was found many times. This chain uses TRBV7-9 with TRBJ2-6; D gene ambiguous. CDR1 is SEHNR and CDR2 is FQNEAQ in the germline V gene (reference sequence). Trimming shortened V by 11 bases and J by 4 bases, and 6 bases separated the two germline ends. This CDR3 spans 11 amino acids. CDR3 region: CALGGANVLTF. For the CDR3, the DNA is TGTGCCCTCGGCGGGGCCAACGTCCTGACTTTC.

This clonotype was observed a few times. The chain joins TRBV6-5 to TRBJ2-1, with TRBD2 matching over 8 bases. Germline V CDR1 and CDR2: MNHEY, SVGAGI. The CDR3 consists of 16 residues. J was trimmed by 0 bases and V by 6 bases; bases with no gene match: 7. CDR3 nucleotides: TGTGCCAGCAGACTAGCGGTTTCGAGCTCCTACAATGAGCAGTTCTTC. Protein product: CASRLAVSSSYNEQFF.

The rearrangement links TRBV6-6 to TRBJ1-1; the match to TRBD1 covers 7 bases. CDR1 is MNHNY, CDR2 SVGAGI, per germline (reference sequence). This CDR3 has 16 amino acids. The J segment lost 1 base and the V segment lost 4 bases, leaving 9 bases of the junction unmatched. The CDR3 sequence: CASSSIGQEGNTEAFF. CDR3 in DNA: TGTGCCAGCAGTTCCATCGGACAGGAGGGGAACACTGAAGCTTTCTTT.

This clonotype has more than one count but fewer than ten. The J gene is TRBJ1-3, the V gene TRBV7-8; D not resolved. Germline V lookup: CDR1 SGHVS, CDR2 FQNEAQ. Between the trimmed V and J ends, which lost 3 bases and 7 bases, there was a span of 13 bases. This CDR3 contains 14 residues. The DNA of the CDR3 is TGTGCCAGCAGCTTCGATGTCAATCGGAACACCATATATTTT. This gives the protein CASSFDVNRNTIYF.

This clonotype was detected only a few times. V gene TRBV19 combines with J gene TRBJ2-1, with 16 nucleotides matching TRBD2. Germline-derived CDR1 and CDR2 are LNHDA and SQIVND (reference sequence). J lost 8 bases, V lost 4 bases, and 5 bases had no gene match. The CDR3 contains 16 residues. CDR3: CASSRGLAGGPDEQFF. CDR3 nucleotide sequence: TGTGCCAGTAGTAGGGGACTAGCGGGAGGGCCAGATGAGCAGTTCTTC.

This chain uses TRBV18 with TRBJ2-2; no clear D gene. The CDR3 sequence is 13 residues long. V was shortened by 3 bases and J by 1 base, with 3 bases between the two germline ends. CDR1 and CDR2 from the germline V gene are KGHSH and LQKENI. CDR3 bases: TGTGCCAGCTCACCGCAGAACACCGGGGAGCTGTTTTTT. It yields the protein CASSPQNTGELFF.

The rearrangement joins TRBV5-6 to TRBJ1-5; TRBD1 matches 7 bases. Germline-derived CDR1 and CDR2 are SGHDT and YYEEEE. V dropped 5 bases and J dropped 3; count of bases not matched to a gene: 5. The CDR3 runs 14 residues. The CDR3 loop is CASSSGQTNQPQHF. The CDR3 DNA reads TGTGCCAGCAGTTCGGGACAGACCAATCAGCCCCAGCATTTT.

V gene TRBV7-9 combines with J gene TRBJ1-4; no clear D. The CDR3 length is 14 residues. V was trimmed by 4 bases and J by 8 bases, leaving 14 bases between them. Germline CDR1 is SEHNR and CDR2 is FQNEAQ (reference sequence). CDR3 in DNA: TGTGCCAGCAGCTCCTTGGGATTTCGAGAAAAACTGTTTTTT. The encoded protein is CASSSLGFREKLFF.

In DNA, the CDR3 is TGTGCCAGCAGGACCACAGGGGAAGGGTATGGCTACACCTTC. The encoded protein is CASRTTGEGYGYTF. The rearrangement links TRBV28 to TRBJ1-2, with 7 bases fitting TRBD1. This CDR3 is built from 14 residues. Germline values: CDR1 MDHEN, CDR2 SYDVKM. J gave up 5 bases and V 6 bases, and 9 bases lay outside the gene matches.

The table lists this clonotype with many counts. The chain recombines TRBV9 with TRBJ2-7; perhaps TRBD2 as D (6 bases). The CDR3 has 14 residues. Trimming removed 4 bases from V and 4 bases from J, with 15 bases in between. CDR1 is SGDLS, CDR2 YYNGEE, per germline. The DNA for the CDR3 is TGTGCCAGCAGCCCCGGGACTCTGACTTACGAGCAGTACTTC. This translates into CASSPGTLTYEQYF.

This clonotype came up a few times. The gene calls are TRBV11-2 and TRBJ2-7; no definite D call. Trimming pared 7 bases from V and 0 bases from J, leaving 16 bases between. The CDR3 is 15 amino acids. Germline lookup yields CDR1 SGHAT and CDR2 FQNNGV. This CDR3 is CASTQLRPRSYEQYF. The CDR3, as DNA: TGTGCCAGCACCCAGCTGAGGCCCCGCTCCTACGAGCAGTACTTC.

This clonotype was seen a handful of times. The chain couples TRBV10-3 to TRBJ1-6; D perhaps matches TRBD1 (5 bases). The CDR3 length is 15 residues. With 0 bases removed from V and 7 bases from J, the gap between germline ends came to 10 bases. Looked up from germline, CDR1 is ENHRY and CDR2 is SYGVKD. CDR3 bases: TGTGCCATCAGTGAGTCCAGGCAGGGAAATTCACCCCTCCACTTT. Protein sequence: CAISESRQGNSPLHF.

The CDR3 sequence: CSASSGRNIQYF. The CDR3 DNA follows: TGCAGTGCTTCCAGCGGGAGAAACATTCAGTACTTC. This rearrangement joins TRBV20-1 to TRBJ2-4; 8 nucleotides match TRBD2. CDR3 length: 12 residues. Germline loops: CDR1 DFQATT, CDR2 SNEGSKA (reference sequence). The V segment lost 5 bases and the J segment 6 bases; nucleotides outside the gene matches: 3.

Many counts were recorded for this clonotype. The rearrangement joins TRBV20-1 to TRBJ2-3, with TRBD2 as a possible D gene (5 bases). The germline V gene encodes CDR1 DFQATT and CDR2 SNEGSKA (reference sequence). This CDR3 contains 13 residues. Trimming removed 3 bases from V and 6 bases from J, with 13 bases in between. CDR3 sequence reads: CSASIVATDTQYF. The CDR3 DNA is TGCAGTGCTAGTATAGTAGCGACGGATACGCAGTATTTT.

The chain recombines TRBV27 with TRBJ1-5, with 7 bases aligning to TRBD1. The CDR3 runs to 15 residues. Trimming removed 5 bases from V and 1 base from J; junction bases left unmatched: 5. Germline CDR1 MNHEY, CDR2 SMNVEV (reference sequence). The CDR3 spells CASSAWGQSNQPQHF. The CDR3 region has the DNA TGTGCCAGCAGTGCCTGGGGACAGAGCAATCAGCCCCAGCATTTT.

The chain couples TRBV5-1 to TRBJ2-7, with TRBD1 matching over 9 bases. Germline trimming cut 4 bases from V and 0 bases from J; bases unmatched to any gene: 11. Germline V gives CDR1 SGHRS, CDR2 YFSETQ. The CDR3 extends over 17 amino acids. The CDR3 sequence: CASSTAGTGSSSYEQYF. The CDR3 DNA reads TGCGCCAGCAGCACCGCCGGGACAGGGAGTAGCTCCTACGAGCAGTACTTC.

This clonotype was seen a few times. The chain joins TRBV4-2 to TRBJ1-1; no clear D. This CDR3 is built from 13 residues. Trimming shortened V by 3 bases and J by 7 bases, and 12 bases separated the two germline ends. CDR1 and CDR2 (germline): LGHNA, YNFKEQ. The CDR3 DNA is TGTGCCAGCAGCCACCCGGACCGGGGTGAAGCTTTCTTT. Translating it yields CASSHPDRGEAFF.